The next 25 T cell receptor beta chains were all read from a single sample in a study of cytomegalovirus exposure and HLA in healthy donors. 13 Jbeta primers and 60 Vbeta primers were used for the PCR. The protocol was immunoSEQ multiplex PCR, while the TCRdb copy is restricted to in-frame clones and leaves out a portion. The profile covers around 120,000 clones, with roughly 80% appearing a single time and less than 4.5% taken by the ten largest. Specimen: PBMCs. These receptors all stem from a woman in her thirties or forties in good health and CMV-seronegative.

Written as DNA, the CDR3 is TGTGCCAGCAGCGTAGACCCAGGGGCTGGAAACACCATATATTTT. Translating it yields CASSVDPGAGNTIYF. The chain recombines TRBV9 with TRBJ1-3; possibly TRBD1 for D (6 bases). Between the trimmed V and J ends, which lost 0 bases and 2 bases, there was a span of 9 bases. The CDR3 totals 15 residues. CDR1 is SGDLS, CDR2 YYNGEE, per germline.

The chain couples TRBV18 to TRBJ2-1, with TRBD1 matching 8 bases. CDR1 and CDR2 (germline): KGHSH, LQKENI. V dropped 1 base and J dropped 6; count of bases not matched to a gene: 5. This CDR3 is 15 amino acids long. CDR3 residues: CASSPLRQGANEQFF. CDR3 DNA: TGTGCCAGCTCACCACTGCGGCAGGGGGCCAATGAGCAGTTCTTC.

The rearrangement uses TRBV29-1 and TRBJ1-2, with D possibly being TRBD1 (6 bases). Germline V gene data show CDR1 as SQVTM and CDR2 as ANQGSEA. The length of the CDR3 is 12 residues. With 5 bases removed from V and 7 bases from J, the gap between germline ends came to 14 bases. The CDR3 coding sequence is TGCAGCGTTCCCGCAGGGGAGACTGGCTACACCTTC. Translation gives CSVPAGETGYTF.

The V and J genes are TRBV5-1 and TRBJ2-1; TRBD2 might be the D (6 bases). This CDR3 is built from 12 residues. Trimming cost V 1 base and J 9 bases, with 8 bases left between them. Germline values: CDR1 SGHRS, CDR2 YFSETQ. The CDR3 loop is CASSLTSREQFF. CDR3 nucleotide sequence: TGCGCCAGCAGCTTGACTAGCCGTGAGCAGTTCTTC. The full variable domain, rest sourced from reference TRBV5-1 and TRBJ2-1, is KAGVTQTPRYLIKTRGQQVTLSCSPISGHRSVSWYQQTPGQGLQFLFEYFSETQRNKGNFPGRFSGRQFSNSRSEMNVSTLELGDSALYLCASSLTSREQFFGPGTRLTVL.

This clone was counted a few times. This chain links TRBV7-9 with TRBJ2-7; the match to TRBD1 covers 7 bases. Trimming cost V 4 bases and J 0 bases; bases outside gene matches: 12. The CDR3 totals 17 residues. Per the germline V gene, CDR1 is SEHNR and CDR2 is FQNEAQ (reference sequence). The CDR3 nucleotides read TGTGCCAGCAGCTCCGCCGGGACAGCGTTGACCTCCTACGAGCAGTACTTC. This codes for CASSSAGTALTSYEQYF.

The rearrangement links TRBV14 to TRBJ2-3; D might be TRBD2 (5 bases). The CDR3 runs to 15 residues. Trimming removed 1 base from V and 4 bases from J, with 12 bases in between. From germline, CDR1 is SGHDN and CDR2 FVKESK. CDR3 DNA sequence: TGTGCCAGCAGCCAAGTCCGGGGAGTCGCAGATACGCAGTATTTT. Its translation is CASSQVRGVADTQYF.

This chain uses TRBV5-6 with TRBJ1-1; D perhaps matches TRBD1 (6 bases). Trimming shortened V by 3 bases and J by 4 bases, and 19 bases separated the two germline ends. CDR3 length: 16 amino acids. The germline CDR1 and CDR2 sequences are SGHDT and YYEEEE. The CDR3 bases are TGTGCCAGCAGCTCGACGACAGGTGGACGGGGCACTGAAGCTTTCTTT. Its protein product is CASSSTTGGRGTEAFF.

The chain joins TRBV19 to TRBJ2-4, with D tentatively TRBD2 (6 bases). This CDR3 has 13 residues. Trimming shortened V by 3 bases and J by 6 bases, and 9 bases separated the two germline ends. CDR1 LNHDA and CDR2 SQIVND come from the germline V gene (reference sequence). This CDR3 is CASSMRDGNIQYF. CDR3 nucleotide sequence: TGTGCCAGTAGTATGCGGGATGGAAACATTCAGTACTTC.

The genes are TRBV4-1 and TRBJ2-5, with D unclear. The V gene's germline CDR1 is MGHRA and CDR2 YSYEKL. The CDR3 contains 14 residues. V shed 1 base and J shed 0 bases, with 6 bases lying between them. The DNA for the CDR3 is TGCGCCAGCAGCCAAGGGGCGTACCAAGAGACCCAGTACTTC. It yields the protein CASSQGAYQETQYF.

This clone was counted only a few times. The junction and the germline gene differ at one end; a read error may be behind it. The same CDR3 is also encoded by other DNA sequences in this sample. This sequence joins TRBV5-1 and TRBJ1-2, with 10 bases that match TRBD1. Germline V gene sequence: CDR1 SGHRS, CDR2 YFSETQ. The CDR3 extends over 16 amino acids. CDR3 amino acids: CASSLAGDRGSYGYTF. The CDR3 nucleotides read TGCGCCAGCAGCTTGGCGGGGGACAGGGGAAGCTATGGATACACCTTC. The full variable domain, its missing parts supplied by reference TRBV5-1 and TRBJ1-2, is KAGVTQTPRYLIKTRGQQVTLSCSPISGHRSVSWYQQTPGQGLQFLFEYFSETQRNKGNFPGRFSGRQFSNSRSEMNVSTLELGDSALYLCASSLAGDRGSYGYTFGSGTRLTVV.

V usage is TRBV4-2 and J usage is TRBJ2-5; 7 bases match TRBD1. V shed 4 bases and J 2 bases; nucleotides not matched to a gene: 4. Germline-derived CDR1 and CDR2 are LGHNA and YNFKEQ. This CDR3 is 14 amino acids long. CDR3 sequence: CASSPGQPQETQYF. CDR3 DNA sequence: TGTGCCAGCAGCCCGGGACAGCCTCAAGAGACCCAGTACTTC.

The chain uses TRBV28 and TRBJ1-5, with 8 bases that match TRBD1. This CDR3 is built from 14 residues. The V gene's germline CDR1 is MDHEN and CDR2 SYDVKM. V dropped 6 bases and J dropped 3; count of bases not matched to a gene: 4. Here the CDR3 DNA reads TGTGCCAGCAGGAACAGGGGGGACAATCAGCCCCAGCATTTT. It encodes CASRNRGDNQPQHF.

The V call is TRBV7-8, the J call TRBJ1-6; D is possibly TRBD1 (5 bases). Trimming stripped 1 base from V and 13 bases from J, with 14 bases between. Germline V CDR1 and CDR2: SGHVS, FQNEAQ. The CDR3 runs 14 residues. The CDR3 DNA follows: TGTGCCAGCAGCTTAGAAGCAGGGTACTTCCCCCTCCACTTT. This encodes CASSLEAGYFPLHF.

This clone has a handful of counts. The chain uses TRBV9 and TRBJ1-3; 8 bases are shared with TRBD1. The CDR3 runs to 16 residues. Germline-derived CDR1 and CDR2 are SGDLS and YYNGEE. The trim removed 2 bases at V and 2 bases at J, leaving 6 bases unmatched. The CDR3 DNA sequence: TGTGCCAGCAGCGTCCAGACAGGGGTCCCTGGAAACACCATATATTTT. Amino acid sequence: CASSVQTGVPGNTIYF.

The CDR3: CASSAGEGLPTYEQYF. For the CDR3, the DNA is TGTGCCAGCAGTGCAGGGGAGGGACTACCAACCTACGAGCAGTACTTC. This chain connects TRBV6-1 to TRBJ2-7; tentatively, D is TRBD2 (7 bases). V was shortened by 4 bases and J by 2 bases, with 18 bases between the two germline ends. The CDR3 runs to 16 residues. The V gene's germline CDR1 is MNHNS and CDR2 SASEGT.

The genes are TRBV4-1 and TRBJ1-1; 9 nucleotides line up with TRBD1. The germline CDR1 and CDR2 sequences are MGHRA and YSYEKL. This CDR3 has 16 residues. V lost 2 bases to trimming and J lost 1 base; unmatched junction nucleotides: 5. The CDR3 DNA reads TGCGCCAGCAGCCAATTAACGGGACAGGGGAACACTGAAGCTTTCTTT. It is translated as CASSQLTGQGNTEAFF.

This clone has more than one count but fewer than ten. The rearrangement joins TRBV6-5 to TRBJ1-2; D remains unclear. The V and J ends lost 10 bases and 6 bases respectively, with 12 bases between them. The CDR3 consists of 11 residues. The germline gives CDR1 MNHEY, CDR2 SVGAGI. The CDR3 loop is CATSGSDGYTF. In DNA, the CDR3 is TGTGCCACTAGCGGGTCGGATGGCTACACCTTC.

CDR3 coding DNA: TGTGCCAGCAGTGATCCCGGTACCTACGAGCAGTACTTC. It encodes CASSDPGTYEQYF. The J gene is TRBJ2-7, the V gene TRBV27; D gene ambiguous. V shed 5 bases and J shed 2 bases, with 10 bases lying between them. The CDR3 extends over 13 amino acids. Germline CDR1 is MNHEY and CDR2 is SMNVEV (reference sequence).

Only a few counts were recorded for this clone. Written as DNA, the CDR3 is TGTGCCAGCAGCTCCGAGGGGGCCGCTCAGCCCCAGCATTTT. Translation gives CASSSEGAAQPQHF. The V gene is TRBV5-6, the J gene TRBJ1-5; 7 bases are shared with TRBD1. V was pared by 3 bases and J by 6 bases, with 6 bases of the junction left unmatched. CDR1 is SGHDT and CDR2 is YYEEEE in the germline V gene. This CDR3 contains 14 residues.

The gene calls are TRBV5-4 and TRBJ2-1; 13 nucleotides match TRBD2. V shed 9 bases and J 7 bases; nucleotides not matched to a gene: 7. The CDR3 runs 14 residues. Germline V gene lookup returns CDR1 SGHNT and CDR2 YYREEE (reference sequence). This CDR3 reads CATLLAGGPNEQFF. CDR3 DNA sequence: TGTGCCACGCTACTAGCGGGGGGGCCAAATGAGCAGTTCTTC.

V and J are TRBV5-1 and TRBJ1-4; D might be TRBD1 (5 bases). Per germline, CDR1 SGHRS and CDR2 YFSETQ. The CDR3 sequence is 16 residues long. V lost 4 bases to trimming and J lost 8 bases, with 21 bases between them. The CDR3, as DNA: TGCGCCAGCAGCATCGGATACCAGGGAATCAAGGAAAAACTGTTTTTT. The encoded protein is CASSIGYQGIKEKLFF.

V gene TRBV5-5 combines with J gene TRBJ1-2; D perhaps matches TRBD1 (5 bases). V dropped 0 bases and J dropped 7 bases, with 19 bases sitting between them. The CDR3 covers 16 residues. Germline loops: CDR1 SGHKS, CDR2 YYEKEE (reference sequence). The CDR3 reads CASSLGDSPLRVGYTF. The CDR3 DNA is TGTGCCAGCAGCTTGGGGGACTCACCTCTAAGGGTTGGCTACACCTTC.

The chain is built from TRBV12-5 and TRBJ2-1; 9 positions agree with TRBD1. The trim removed 1 base at V and 0 bases at J, leaving 4 bases unmatched. Germline loops: CDR1 LGHNT, CDR2 FRNRAP. The CDR3 contains 17 residues. For the CDR3, the DNA is TGTGCTAGTGGTTTGGGCTACAGGGGGCCCTCCTACAATGAGCAGTTCTTC. Its translation is CASGLGYRGPSYNEQFF.

V and J are TRBV27 and TRBJ2-7; TRBD2 matches at 12 bases. The CDR3 has 16 residues. With V trimmed by 0 bases and J by 2 bases, 2 bases remained unmatched. Germline loops: CDR1 MNHEY, CDR2 SMNVEV (reference sequence). The CDR3, as DNA: TGTGCCAGCAGTTTATCGAGGACTAGCGGGGCCTACGAGCAGTACTTC. Its protein product is CASSLSRTSGAYEQYF.

As to this clone: A junction boundary mismatches the germline segment, possibly from a read error. Here the CDR3 DNA reads TGTGCCAGCAGCAAAGAGGGACTAGCGGTCGGCGGGGAGACCCAGTACTTC. It is translated as CASSKEGLAVGGETQYF. This sequence joins TRBV4-2 and TRBJ2-5; 11 bases fit TRBD2. Germline CDR1 is LGHNA and CDR2 is YNFKEQ. The CDR3 length is 17 residues.